Listed here are 22 T cell receptor beta chains from one sample, sequenced in a study of glioma-infiltrating T cells (dated by TCRdb to the mid-2010s). Reads for this sample came from an Illumina MiSeq. TCR alpha and beta CDR3 regions were amplified with the iRepertoire nested amplicon-rescue multiplex PCR (arm-PCR) platform from RNA. TCRdb's own reprocessing of the public reads used fastp at Q25 and MiXCR and kept productive beta chains. Rows are unified per CDR3 protein, each entry keeping the most common DNA and genes. The sample data list under 150,000 distinct CDR3 sequences, and under 25% of these were observed just once. Around 28% of the sample goes to the ten largest clones. The sequenced material came from glioma tissue, nonneoplastic brain tissue, or PBMCs (not recorded which). These TCRs come from a human donor with low-grade glioma or glioblastoma, undergoing nonglioma brain surgery, or in good health (not recorded which).

The chain recombines TRBV20-1 with TRBJ2-5, with a tentative D call TRBD1 (6 bases). The length of the CDR3 is 14 residues. CDR1 is DFQATT, CDR2 SNEGSKA, per germline (reference sequence). V was pared by 5 bases and J by 2 bases, with 15 bases between. The CDR3 DNA reads as TGCAGTGCTCCTGAGACAGGTCGGCAAGAGACCCAGTACTTC. Amino acids: CSAPETGRQETQYF.

This clonotype was seen ten or more times. The chain has TRBV6-1 and TRBJ2-7; tentative D call: TRBD1 (5 bases). Germline CDR1 and CDR2: MNHNS and SASEGT. CDR3 size: 12 residues. Between the trimmed V and J ends, which lost 4 bases and 4 bases, there was a span of 8 bases. CDR3 loop: CASSATGYEQYV. CDR3 nucleotides: TGTGCCAGCAGTGCAACAGGTTACGAGCAGTACGTC.

This clonotype was observed a few times. The chain recombines TRBV7-3 with TRBJ1-1; no definite D call. V lost 2 bases and J lost 4, with 8 bases in between. Germline-derived CDR1 and CDR2 are SGHTA and FQGTGA. This CDR3 region has 13 residues. The CDR3 is CASSLAPSTEAFF. The CDR3 DNA is TGTGCCAGCAGCTTAGCCCCCAGCACTGAAGCTTTCTTT.

This clonotype was seen ten or more times. This chain joins TRBV7-2 and TRBJ2-1, with D perhaps matching TRBD1 (5 bases). The CDR3 contains 13 residues. The germline V gene has CDR1 SGHTA and CDR2 FQGNSA. V shed 2 bases and J shed 8 bases, with 10 bases lying between them. The CDR3 region is CASSLNLGDEQFF. The CDR3 DNA is TGTGCCAGCAGCTTAAATTTAGGGGATGAGCAGTTCTTC.

At least ten counts were recorded for this clonotype. The chain combines TRBV7-6 with TRBJ2-2; the D is unclear. Trimming took off 5 bases at V and 1 base at J, with 11 bases between the two ends. The CDR3 is made up of 15 amino acids. Germline values: CDR1 SGHVS, CDR2 FNYEAQ. The CDR3: CASSLSAWNTGELFF. The CDR3 nucleotides read TGTGCCAGCAGCCTGTCCGCGTGGAACACCGGGGAGCTGTTTTTT.

There are a few counts of this clonotype. The genes are TRBV7-2 and TRBJ1-6; 7 bases line up with TRBD1. The V gene end was trimmed by 1 base and the J gene end by 8 bases; junction bases not matched to a gene: 2. CDR3 length: 14 amino acids. Germline lookup yields CDR1 SGHTA and CDR2 FQGNSA. The CDR3 DNA reads as TGTGCCAGCAGCTTAGGACAGGGATATTCACCCCTCCACTTT. Translation gives CASSLGQGYSPLHF. Drawing the rest from reference TRBV7-2 and TRBJ1-6, the complete variable domain is GAGVSQSPSNKVTEKGKDVELRCDPISGHTALYWYRQSLGQGLEFLIYFQGNSAPDKSGLPSDRFSAERTGGSVSTLTIQRTQQEDSAVYLCASSLGQGYSPLHFGNGTRLTVT.

In this sample, this clonotype turned up once. This chain uses TRBV6-1 with TRBJ1-5, with a possible D match to TRBD1 (5 bases). The germline V and J ends were trimmed by 2 bases and 7 bases, with 12 bases remaining between them. This CDR3 comprises 14 residues. From germline, CDR1 is MNHNS and CDR2 SASEGT. CDR3 residues: CASSEWQGTQPQHF. Written as DNA, the CDR3 is TGTGCCAGCAGTGAATGGCAGGGTACCCAGCCCCAGCATTTT.

This clonotype was observed a few times. A junction boundary mismatches the germline segment, possibly from a read error. The rearrangement joins TRBV3-1 to TRBJ1-5; a weak D match, TRBD1 (6 bases). The length of the CDR3 is 13 residues. Germline CDR1 LGHDT, CDR2 YNNKEL (reference sequence). The CDR3 reads CASSRTENQPQHF. The CDR3 bases are TGTGCCAGCAGTAGGACAGAGAATCAGCCCCAGCATTTC.

This clonotype turned up a few times. V is TRBV11-2 and J is TRBJ1-1; 10 bases align to TRBD1. V shed 6 bases, J shed 4 bases, and the junction held 8 bases outside the gene matches. This CDR3 has 15 amino acids. Germline CDR1 SGHAT, CDR2 FQNNGV. The CDR3 nucleotides read TGTGCCAGCAGACCTGACAGGGGGCTCGCCACTGAAGCTTTCTTT. Amino acids: CASRPDRGLATEAFF.

There are a few counts of this clonotype. V is TRBV6-1 and J is TRBJ1-2; D not certain. Trimming took off 3 bases at V and 4 bases at J, with 9 bases between the two ends. The germline CDR1 and CDR2 sequences are MNHNS and SASEGT. The CDR3 runs to 13 residues. CDR3 in amino acids: CASSDWEGYGYTF. The CDR3 DNA is TGTGCCAGCAGTGATTGGGAAGGCTATGGCTACACCTTC.

The chain links TRBV7-9 to TRBJ1-1; D remains unclear. The CDR3 totals 14 residues. The germline V and J ends were trimmed by 0 bases and 2 bases, with 7 bases remaining between them. From germline, CDR1 is SEHNR and CDR2 FQNEAQ (reference sequence). The CDR3 protein is CASSLAQLNTEAFF. In DNA, the CDR3 is TGTGCCAGCAGCTTAGCCCAGCTTAACACTGAAGCTTTCTTT.

This chain joins TRBV6-1 and TRBJ2-2; D is unclear. The germline gives CDR1 MNHNS, CDR2 SASEGT. The V gene lost 8 bases and the J gene lost 6 bases, with 10 bases spanning the gap. This CDR3 has 12 residues. The CDR3 loop is CASRIGSGELFF. The CDR3 DNA follows: TGTGCCAGCCGCATCGGGTCCGGGGAGCTGTTTTTT.

The table lists this clonotype with many counts. The rearrangement links TRBV20-1 to TRBJ2-5; TRBD2 matches at 13 bases. CDR3 length: 14 residues. Germline lookup yields CDR1 DFQATT and CDR2 SNEGSKA (reference sequence). Trimming at V came to 3 bases and at J to 5 bases, leaving 3 bases not matched to a gene. The CDR3 region has the DNA TGCAGTGCTAGGGGGACTAGCGGGGTGGAGACCCAGTACTTC. This sequence encodes CSARGTSGVETQYF.

The chain has TRBV20-1 and TRBJ2-3, with TRBD2 identical over 11 bases. Per germline, CDR1 DFQATT and CDR2 SNEGSKA (reference sequence). V was clipped by 5 bases and J by 1 base; unmatched bases: 2. This CDR3 comprises 14 residues. The CDR3 DNA sequence: TGCAGTGCTGTGACTAGCGGGGGCACAGATACGCAGTATTTT. Its protein is CSAVTSGGTDTQYF.

This clonotype was seen a handful of times. The V gene is TRBV7-8, the J gene TRBJ2-5, with TRBD1 matching over 10 bases. In germline, CDR1 is SGHVS, CDR2 FQNEAQ. Unmatched junction bases numbered 7, after V lost 0 bases and J lost 3 bases. The CDR3 has 17 residues. This CDR3 is CASSLALAGTGEETQYF. In DNA, the CDR3 is TGTGCCAGCAGCTTAGCGCTAGCCGGGACAGGGGAAGAGACCCAGTACTTC.

This clonotype was counted between two and nine times. The rearrangement joins TRBV4-1 to TRBJ2-3; TRBD2 is a possible D gene (5 bases). This CDR3 spans 14 amino acids. Germline-derived CDR1 and CDR2 are MGHRA and YSYEKL. The ends were cut back, 1 base at V and 5 bases at J, with 10 bases in the middle. The DNA of the CDR3 is TGCGCCAGCAGCCAAGTCGGGGTAGTAGATACGCAGTATTTT. Amino acids: CASSQVGVVDTQYF.

CDR3 nucleotide sequence: TGCGCCAGCAGCCAAACCCCCCGGGACAGGGGTACGACTGGCTACACCTTC. Its protein product is CASSQTPRDRGTTGYTF. This chain links TRBV4-1 with TRBJ1-2; TRBD1 aligns across 10 bases. J lost 7 bases, V lost 2 bases, and 13 bases had no gene match. The CDR3 has 17 residues. Germline V CDR1 and CDR2: MGHRA, YSYEKL.

This clonotype was counted only a few times. The chain recombines TRBV20-1 with TRBJ2-1; 13 bases agree with TRBD2. The germline V gene has CDR1 DFQATT and CDR2 SNEGSKA (reference sequence). J was trimmed by 0 bases and V by 8 bases; bases with no gene match: 16. This CDR3 comprises 19 residues. CDR3 amino acids: CSSILRLAGGYSSYNEQFF. The CDR3, as DNA: TGCAGTTCGATCCTGAGACTAGCGGGGGGCTACAGCTCCTACAATGAGCAGTTCTTC.

J is TRBJ2-1 and V is TRBV6-6, with no clear D. The CDR3 loop spans 11 amino acids. Trimming took 4 bases from V and 10 from J, leaving 8 bases between them. CDR1 MNHNY and CDR2 SVGAGI come from the germline V gene (reference sequence). CDR3 residues: CASSLRREQFF. As DNA, the CDR3 is TGTGCCAGCAGTTTAAGACGCGAGCAGTTCTTC.

This clonotype was seen at least ten times. The rearrangement uses TRBV6-1 and TRBJ2-5; 8 bases are a match to TRBD1. Looked up from germline, CDR1 is MNHNS and CDR2 is SASEGT. This CDR3 contains 14 residues. V gave up 3 bases and J gave up 2 bases; unmatched junction bases: 2. This CDR3 reads CASSEDRVQETQYF. The CDR3 region has the DNA TGTGCCAGCAGTGAGGACAGGGTACAAGAGACCCAGTACTTC.

There are many counts of this clonotype. The chain joins TRBV20-1 to TRBJ2-4; 7 bases match TRBD1. The CDR3 runs to 14 residues. Germline lookup yields CDR1 DFQATT and CDR2 SNEGSKA (reference sequence). The V and J ends lost 6 bases and 2 bases, in that order; junction bases with no gene match: 7. The CDR3 nucleotides are TGCAGTGCCCCCGACAGGGAGACCAAAAACATTCAGTACTTC. Translated, it gives CSAPDRETKNIQYF.

This clonotype was observed a handful of times. The chain is built from TRBV20-1 and TRBJ2-3, with 9 bases identical to TRBD2. V lost 3 bases and J lost 4; bases outside the gene matches: 5. CDR1 is DFQATT, CDR2 SNEGSKA, per germline (reference sequence). CDR3 length: 14 amino acids. CDR3 coding DNA: TGCAGTGCTAGCGGTAGCGGGGGCTCAGATACGCAGTATTTT. This encodes CSASGSGGSDTQYF.